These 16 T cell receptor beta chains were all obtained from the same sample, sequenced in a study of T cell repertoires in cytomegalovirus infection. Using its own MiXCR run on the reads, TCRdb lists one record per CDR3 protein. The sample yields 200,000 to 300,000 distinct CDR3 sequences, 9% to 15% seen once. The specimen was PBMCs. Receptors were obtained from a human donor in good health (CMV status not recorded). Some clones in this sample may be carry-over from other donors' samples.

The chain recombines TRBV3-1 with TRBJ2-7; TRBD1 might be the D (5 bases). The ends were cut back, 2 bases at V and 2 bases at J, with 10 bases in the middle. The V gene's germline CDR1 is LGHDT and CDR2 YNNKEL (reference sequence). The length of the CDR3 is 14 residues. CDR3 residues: CASSQSGRTYEQYF. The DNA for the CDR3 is TGTGCCAGCAGCCAATCAGGGCGGACCTACGAGCAGTACTTC.

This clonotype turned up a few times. The CDR3 region has the DNA TGTGCCAGCAGTGAAGAGGCTAGCGGAGTCACCGGGGAGCTGTTTTTT. Its translation: CASSEEASGVTGELFF. This rearrangement joins TRBV2 to TRBJ2-2; 7 bases agree with TRBD2. The trim removed 1 base at V and 4 bases at J, leaving 6 bases unmatched. The CDR3 sequence is 16 residues long. In germline, CDR1 is SNHLY, CDR2 FYNNEI.

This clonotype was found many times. The CDR3 loop is CSASKTGAQHGYTF. The CDR3 nucleotides read TGCAGTGCTAGTAAGACAGGGGCGCAGCATGGCTACACCTTC. The chain has TRBV20-1 and TRBJ1-2; 8 bases fit TRBD1. The germline CDR1 and CDR2 sequences are DFQATT and SNEGSKA (reference sequence). The CDR3 has 14 amino acids. The junction had 9 bases not matched to a gene; V was cut back by 3 bases and J by 6 bases.

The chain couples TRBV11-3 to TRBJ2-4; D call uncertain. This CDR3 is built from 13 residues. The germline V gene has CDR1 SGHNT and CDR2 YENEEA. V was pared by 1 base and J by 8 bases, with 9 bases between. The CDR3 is CASSLAQMDIQYF. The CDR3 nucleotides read TGTGCCAGCAGCTTAGCACAGATGGACATTCAGTACTTC. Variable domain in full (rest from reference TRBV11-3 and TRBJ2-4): EAGVVQSPRYKIIEKKQPVAFWCNPISGHNTLYWYLQNLGQGPELLIRYENEEAVDDSQLPKDRFSAERLKGVDSTLKIQPAELGDSAVYLCASSLAQMDIQYFGAGTRLSVL.

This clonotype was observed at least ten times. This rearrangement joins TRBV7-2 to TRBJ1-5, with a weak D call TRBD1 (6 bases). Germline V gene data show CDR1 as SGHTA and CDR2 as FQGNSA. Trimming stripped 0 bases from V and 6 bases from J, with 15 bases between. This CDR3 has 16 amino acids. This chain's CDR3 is CASSLAGQGRFQPQHF. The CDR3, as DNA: TGTGCCAGCAGCTTAGCAGGGCAGGGGAGGTTTCAGCCCCAGCATTTT.

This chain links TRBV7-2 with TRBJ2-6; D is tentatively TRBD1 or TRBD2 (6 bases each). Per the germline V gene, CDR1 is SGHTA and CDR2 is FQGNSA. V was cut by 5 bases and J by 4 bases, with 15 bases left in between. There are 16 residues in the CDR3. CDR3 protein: CASSPDIGGGANVLTF. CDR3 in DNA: TGTGCCAGCAGCCCAGATATAGGGGGGGGGGCCAACGTCCTGACTTTC. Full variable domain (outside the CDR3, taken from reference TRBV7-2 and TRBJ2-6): GAGVSQSPSNKVTEKGKDVELRCDPISGHTALYWYRQSLGQGLEFLIYFQGNSAPDKSGLPSDRFSAERTGGSVSTLTIQRTQQEDSAVYLCASSPDIGGGANVLTFGAGSRLTVL.

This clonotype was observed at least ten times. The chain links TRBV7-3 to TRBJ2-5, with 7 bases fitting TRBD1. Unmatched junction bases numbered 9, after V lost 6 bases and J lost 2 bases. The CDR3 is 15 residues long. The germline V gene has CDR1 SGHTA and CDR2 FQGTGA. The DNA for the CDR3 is TGTGCCAGCAGTTTAGACGGGACAGAGCAAGAGACCCAGTACTTC. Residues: CASSLDGTEQETQYF.

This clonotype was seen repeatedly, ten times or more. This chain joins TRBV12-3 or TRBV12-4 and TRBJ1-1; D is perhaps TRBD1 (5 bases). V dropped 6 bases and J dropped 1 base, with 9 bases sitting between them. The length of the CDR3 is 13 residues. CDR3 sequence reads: CASSRGENTEAFF. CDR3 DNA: TGTGCCAGCAGCCGGGGGGAGAACACTGAAGCTTTCTTT.

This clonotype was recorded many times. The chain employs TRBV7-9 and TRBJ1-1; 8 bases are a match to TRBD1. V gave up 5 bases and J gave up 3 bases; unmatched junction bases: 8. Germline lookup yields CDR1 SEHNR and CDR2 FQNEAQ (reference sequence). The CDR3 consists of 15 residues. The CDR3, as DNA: TGTGCCAGCAGCCTTACCGGACAGGGAGACACTGAAGCTTTCTTT. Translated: CASSLTGQGDTEAFF.

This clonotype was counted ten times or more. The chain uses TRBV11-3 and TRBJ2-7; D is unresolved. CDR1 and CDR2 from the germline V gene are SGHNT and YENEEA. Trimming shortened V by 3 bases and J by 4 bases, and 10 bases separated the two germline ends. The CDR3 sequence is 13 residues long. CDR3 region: CASSFSGWYEQYF. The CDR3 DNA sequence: TGTGCCAGCAGCTTTAGTGGCTGGTACGAGCAGTACTTC.

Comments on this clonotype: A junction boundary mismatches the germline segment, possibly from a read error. The CDR3 DNA sequence: TGTGTCAGCAGTTATTCGCAGGGAAGAGGGACAGATACGCAGTATTTT. Its protein is CVSSYSQGRGTDTQYF. This chain connects TRBV6-2 or TRBV6-3 to TRBJ2-3, with D perhaps matching TRBD1 or TRBD2 (5 bases each). The CDR3 length is 16 residues. Per the germline V gene, CDR1 is MNHEY and CDR2 is SVGEGT.

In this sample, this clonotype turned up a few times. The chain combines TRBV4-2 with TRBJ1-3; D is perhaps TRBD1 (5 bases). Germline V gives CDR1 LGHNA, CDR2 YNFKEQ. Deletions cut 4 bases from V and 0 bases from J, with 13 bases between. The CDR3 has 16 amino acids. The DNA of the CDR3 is TGTGCCAGCAGCCCCCGGGGCACGGACTCTGGAAACACCATATATTTT. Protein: CASSPRGTDSGNTIYF.

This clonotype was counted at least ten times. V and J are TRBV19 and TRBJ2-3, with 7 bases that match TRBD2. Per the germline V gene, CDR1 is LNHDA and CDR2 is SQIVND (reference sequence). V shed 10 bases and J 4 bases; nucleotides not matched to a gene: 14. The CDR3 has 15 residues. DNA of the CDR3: TGTGCCACCAGCCTTACGGCGGGAGAAGCAGATACGCAGTATTTT. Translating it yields CATSLTAGEADTQYF.

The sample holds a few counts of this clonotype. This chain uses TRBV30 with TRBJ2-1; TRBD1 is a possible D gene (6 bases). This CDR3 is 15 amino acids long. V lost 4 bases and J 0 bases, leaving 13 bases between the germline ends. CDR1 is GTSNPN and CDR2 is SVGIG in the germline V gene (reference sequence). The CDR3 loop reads CAWTYRASSYNEQFF. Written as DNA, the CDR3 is TGTGCCTGGACGTACAGGGCGAGCTCCTACAATGAGCAGTTCTTC.

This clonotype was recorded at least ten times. For the CDR3, the DNA is TGTGCCAGCAGCGAACCAAGGACAGGAACCTACGAGCAGTACTTC. The encoded protein is CASSEPRTGTYEQYF. This chain connects TRBV5-4 to TRBJ2-7; 7 positions match TRBD1. V shed 4 bases, J shed 2 bases, and the junction held 9 bases outside the gene matches. Germline V gene lookup returns CDR1 SGHNT and CDR2 YYREEE (reference sequence). The CDR3 totals 15 residues.

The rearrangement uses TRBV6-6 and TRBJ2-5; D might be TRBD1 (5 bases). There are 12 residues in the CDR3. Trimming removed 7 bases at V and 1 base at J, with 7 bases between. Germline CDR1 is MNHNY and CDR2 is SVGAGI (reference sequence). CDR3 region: CASKDSQETQYF. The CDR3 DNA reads TGTGCCAGCAAAGACAGCCAAGAGACCCAGTACTTC.